This TCR beta chain emerged from a study of TIL therapy for anti-PD-1-resistant metastatic lung cancer. General study results and limits: TIL cultures after expansion showed higher clonality and lower diversity than baseline tumor (median approximately 6% vs 31%). Many TIL product clones were absent from baseline tumor, suggesting clonal contraction.

The immunoSEQ assay was v3. Clones were read by immunoSEQ multiplex PCR, and TCRdb kept only the in-frame ones, dropping some. The table lists more than 25,000 clones, approximately 72% of them singletons, with 7% to 9% in the top ten. This clone was observed a few times. Its antigen is unknown. Germline loops: CDR1 SGHVS, CDR2 FQNEAQ. CDR3 length: 15 residues. The ends lost 5 bases at V and 6 bases at J; junction bases unmatched: 8. The time point is: pre-treatment sample, taken before nivolumab and TIL therapy. Pleural nodules or supraclavicular lymph nodes made up most of the excised metastases sampled. Tumors were harvested before any PD-1/PD-L1 blockade. Adults with stage 4 NSCLC were enrolled in a phase I trial.

This TCR came from a person aged 25-80 years with non-small cell lung cancer. The rearrangement uses TRBV7-8 and TRBJ2-2; the match to TRBD1 covers 8 bases. The starting material was tumor tissue, obtained at baseline. For the CDR3, the DNA is TGTGCCAGCAGCCAAATCGGACAGGGCGCCGGGGAGCTGTTTTTT. It is translated as CASSQIGQGAGELFF.